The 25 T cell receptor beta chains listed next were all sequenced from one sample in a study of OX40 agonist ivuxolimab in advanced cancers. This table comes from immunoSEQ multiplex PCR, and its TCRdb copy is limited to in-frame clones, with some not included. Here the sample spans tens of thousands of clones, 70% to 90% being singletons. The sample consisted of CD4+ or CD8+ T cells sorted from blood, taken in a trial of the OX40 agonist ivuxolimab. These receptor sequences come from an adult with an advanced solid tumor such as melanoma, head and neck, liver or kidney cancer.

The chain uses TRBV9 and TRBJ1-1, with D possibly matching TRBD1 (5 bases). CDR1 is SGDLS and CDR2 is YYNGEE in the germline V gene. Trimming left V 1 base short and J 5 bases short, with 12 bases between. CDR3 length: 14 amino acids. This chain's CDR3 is CASSVSGIVTEAFF. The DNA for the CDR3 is TGTGCCAGCAGCGTATCAGGGATAGTGACTGAAGCTTTCTTT.

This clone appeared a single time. The CDR3 bases are TGTGCCAGCAGTCCTGACCACAGGGATCGCGAGCAGTACTTC. This translates into CASSPDHRDREQYF. V usage is TRBV27 and J usage is TRBJ2-7, with D perhaps matching TRBD1 (6 bases). This CDR3 spans 14 amino acids. V dropped 5 bases and J dropped 6 bases, with 17 bases sitting between them. Germline V CDR1 and CDR2: MNHEY, SMNVEV (reference sequence).

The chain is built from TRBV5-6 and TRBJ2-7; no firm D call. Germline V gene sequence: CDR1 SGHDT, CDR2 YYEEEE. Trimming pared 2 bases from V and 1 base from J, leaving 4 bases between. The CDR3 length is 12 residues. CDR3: CASSLVSYEQYF. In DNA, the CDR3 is TGTGCCAGCAGCTTAGTGTCCTACGAGCAGTACTTC.

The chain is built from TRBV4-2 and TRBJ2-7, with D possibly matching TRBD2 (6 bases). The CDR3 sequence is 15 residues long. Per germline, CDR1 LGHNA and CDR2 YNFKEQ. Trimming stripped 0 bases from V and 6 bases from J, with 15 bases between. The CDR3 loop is CASSQEGEVVGEQYF. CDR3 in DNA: TGTGCCAGCAGCCAAGAAGGGGAGGTCGTGGGCGAGCAGTACTTC.

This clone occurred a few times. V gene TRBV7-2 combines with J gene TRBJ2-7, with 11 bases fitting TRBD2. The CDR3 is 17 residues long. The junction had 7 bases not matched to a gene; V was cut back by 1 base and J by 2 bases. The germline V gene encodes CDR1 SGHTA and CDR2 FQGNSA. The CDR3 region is CASSLVSGGAGTYEQYF. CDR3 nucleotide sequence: TGTGCCAGCAGCTTAGTTAGCGGGGGGGCCGGAACCTACGAGCAGTACTTC.

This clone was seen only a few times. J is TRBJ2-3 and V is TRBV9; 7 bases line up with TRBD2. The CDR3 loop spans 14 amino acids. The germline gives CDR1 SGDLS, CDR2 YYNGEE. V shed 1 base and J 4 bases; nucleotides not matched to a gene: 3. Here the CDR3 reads CASSVPAGSDTQYF. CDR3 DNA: TGTGCCAGCAGCGTACCAGCGGGGTCAGATACGCAGTATTTT.

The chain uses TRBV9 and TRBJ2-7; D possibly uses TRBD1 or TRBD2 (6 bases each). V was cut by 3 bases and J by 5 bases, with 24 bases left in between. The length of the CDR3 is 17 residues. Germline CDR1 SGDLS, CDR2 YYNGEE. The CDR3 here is CASSAYGRGTTPHEQYF. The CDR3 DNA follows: TGTGCCAGCAGCGCCTACGGTCGGGGGACAACCCCGCACGAGCAGTACTTC.

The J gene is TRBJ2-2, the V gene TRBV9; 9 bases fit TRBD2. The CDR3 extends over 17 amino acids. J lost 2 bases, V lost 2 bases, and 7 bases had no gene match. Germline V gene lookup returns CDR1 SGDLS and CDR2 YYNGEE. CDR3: CASSVVPGLANTGELFF. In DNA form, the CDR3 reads TGTGCCAGCAGCGTTGTTCCGGGACTAGCAAACACCGGGGAGCTGTTTTTT.

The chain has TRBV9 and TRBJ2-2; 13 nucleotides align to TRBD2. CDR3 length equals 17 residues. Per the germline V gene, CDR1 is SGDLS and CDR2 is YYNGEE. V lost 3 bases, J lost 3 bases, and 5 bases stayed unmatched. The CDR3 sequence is CASSGGGLAGDTGELFF. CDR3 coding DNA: TGTGCCAGCAGCGGAGGAGGACTAGCGGGAGACACCGGGGAGCTGTTTTTT.

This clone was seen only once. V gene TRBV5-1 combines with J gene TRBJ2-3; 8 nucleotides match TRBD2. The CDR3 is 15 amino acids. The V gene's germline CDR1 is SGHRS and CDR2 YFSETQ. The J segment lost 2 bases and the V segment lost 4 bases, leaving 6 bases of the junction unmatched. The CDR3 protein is CASSETGGDTDTQYF. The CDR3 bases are TGCGCCAGCAGCGAAACCGGGGGGGACACAGATACGCAGTATTTT.

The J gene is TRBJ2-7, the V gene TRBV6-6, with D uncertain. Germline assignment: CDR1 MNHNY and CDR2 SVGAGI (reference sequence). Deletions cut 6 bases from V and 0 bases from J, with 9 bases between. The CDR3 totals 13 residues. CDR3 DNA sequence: TGTGCCAGCAGGCCGGGCCACTCCTACGAGCAGTACTTC. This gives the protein CASRPGHSYEQYF.

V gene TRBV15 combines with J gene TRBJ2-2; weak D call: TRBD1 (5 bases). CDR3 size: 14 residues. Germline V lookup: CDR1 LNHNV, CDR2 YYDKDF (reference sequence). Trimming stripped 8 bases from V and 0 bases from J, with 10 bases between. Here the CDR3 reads CATELRANTGELFF. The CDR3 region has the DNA TGTGCCACCGAACTCAGGGCGAACACCGGGGAGCTGTTTTTT.

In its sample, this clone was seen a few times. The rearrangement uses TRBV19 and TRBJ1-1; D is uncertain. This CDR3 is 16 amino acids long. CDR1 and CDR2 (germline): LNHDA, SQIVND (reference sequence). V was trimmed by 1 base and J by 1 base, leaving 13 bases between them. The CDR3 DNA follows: TGTGCCAGTAGTATAGGCTGGAAACTCGAGAACACTGAAGCTTTCTTT. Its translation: CASSIGWKLENTEAFF.

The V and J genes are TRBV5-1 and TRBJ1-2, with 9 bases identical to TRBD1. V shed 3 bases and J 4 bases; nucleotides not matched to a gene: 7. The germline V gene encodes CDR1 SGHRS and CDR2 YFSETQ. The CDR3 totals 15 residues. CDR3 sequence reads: CASSSGTGIAYGYTF. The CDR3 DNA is TGCGCCAGCAGCTCCGGGACAGGGATCGCCTATGGCTACACCTTC.

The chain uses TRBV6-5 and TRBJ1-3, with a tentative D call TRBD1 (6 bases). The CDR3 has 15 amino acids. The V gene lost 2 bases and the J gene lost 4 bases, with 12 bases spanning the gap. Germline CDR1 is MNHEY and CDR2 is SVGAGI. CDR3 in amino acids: CASSYTGAPGNTIYF. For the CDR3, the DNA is TGTGCCAGCAGTTACACGGGGGCGCCAGGAAACACCATATATTTT.

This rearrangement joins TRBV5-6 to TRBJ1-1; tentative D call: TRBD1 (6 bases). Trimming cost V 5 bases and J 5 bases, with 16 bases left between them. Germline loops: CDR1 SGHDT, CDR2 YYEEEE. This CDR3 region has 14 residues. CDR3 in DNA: TGTGCCAGCAGGGTACAGGGCACGCGGACTGAAGCTTTCTTT. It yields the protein CASRVQGTRTEAFF. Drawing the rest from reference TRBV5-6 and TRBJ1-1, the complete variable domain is DAGVTQSPTHLIKTRGQQVTLRCSPKSGHDTVSWYQQALGQGPQFIFQYYEEEERQRGNFPDRFSGHQFPNYSSELNVNALLLGDSALYLCASRVQGTRTEAFFGQGTRLTVV.

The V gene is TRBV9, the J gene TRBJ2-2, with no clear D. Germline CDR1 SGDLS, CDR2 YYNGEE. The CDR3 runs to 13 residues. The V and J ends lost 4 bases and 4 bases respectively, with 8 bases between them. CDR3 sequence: CASSTRVTGELFF. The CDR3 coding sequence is TGTGCCAGCAGCACTCGAGTCACCGGGGAGCTGTTTTTT.

The CDR3 region has the DNA TGTGCCAGCAGTTCCAAGGGGGTCGGCGAGCAGTACTTC. This gives the protein CASSSKGVGEQYF. The chain couples TRBV6-1 to TRBJ2-7; possible D gene TRBD1, 6 bases. This CDR3 has 13 residues. The V gene lost 5 bases and the J gene lost 6 bases, with 14 bases spanning the gap. Germline V gene sequence: CDR1 MNHNS, CDR2 SASEGT.

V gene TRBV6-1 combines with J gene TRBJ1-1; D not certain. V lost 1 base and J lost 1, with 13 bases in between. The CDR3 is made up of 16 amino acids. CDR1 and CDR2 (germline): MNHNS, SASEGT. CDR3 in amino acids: CASSEVRVPWNTEAFF. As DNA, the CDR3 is TGTGCCAGCAGTGAAGTCCGGGTCCCCTGGAACACTGAAGCTTTCTTT.

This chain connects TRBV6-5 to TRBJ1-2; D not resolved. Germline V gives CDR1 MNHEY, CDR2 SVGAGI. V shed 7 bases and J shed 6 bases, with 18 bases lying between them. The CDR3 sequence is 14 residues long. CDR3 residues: CASTQDRQNHGYTF. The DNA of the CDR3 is TGTGCCAGCACCCAGGATCGGCAGAATCATGGCTACACCTTC.

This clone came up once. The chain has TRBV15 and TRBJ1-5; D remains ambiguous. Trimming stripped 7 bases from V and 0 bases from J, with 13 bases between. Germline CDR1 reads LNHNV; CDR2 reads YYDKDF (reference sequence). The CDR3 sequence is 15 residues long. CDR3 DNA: TGTGCCACCACCCAAAGGGCAGGTAGCAATCAGCCCCAGCATTTT. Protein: CATTQRAGSNQPQHF.

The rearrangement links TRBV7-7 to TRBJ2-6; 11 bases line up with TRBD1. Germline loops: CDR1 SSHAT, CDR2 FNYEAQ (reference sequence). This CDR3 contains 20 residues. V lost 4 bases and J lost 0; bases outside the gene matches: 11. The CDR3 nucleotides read TGTGCCAGCAGCTCCGGGACAGGGGGACAATTGATCTCTGGGGCCAACGTCCTGACTTTC. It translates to CASSSGTGGQLISGANVLTF. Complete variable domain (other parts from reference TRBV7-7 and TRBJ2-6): GAGVSQSPRYKVTKRGQDVTLRCDPISSHATLYWYQQALGQGPEFLTYFNYEAQPDKSGLPSDRFSAERPEGSISTLTIQRTEQRDSAMYRCASSSGTGGQLISGANVLTFGAGSRLTVL.

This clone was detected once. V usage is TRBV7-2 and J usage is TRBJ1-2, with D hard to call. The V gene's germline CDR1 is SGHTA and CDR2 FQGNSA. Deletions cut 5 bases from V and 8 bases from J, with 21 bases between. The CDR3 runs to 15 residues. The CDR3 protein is CASSPRLADSLGYTF. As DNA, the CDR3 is TGTGCCAGCAGCCCCCGCCTGGCAGATTCCCTGGGCTACACCTTC.

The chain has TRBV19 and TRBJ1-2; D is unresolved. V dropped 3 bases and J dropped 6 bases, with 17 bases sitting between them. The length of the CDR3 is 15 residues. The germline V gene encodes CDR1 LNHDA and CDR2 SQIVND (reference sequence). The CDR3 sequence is CASSIGGEPGDGYTF. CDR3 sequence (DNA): TGTGCCAGTAGTATCGGCGGGGAACCCGGGGATGGCTACACCTTC.

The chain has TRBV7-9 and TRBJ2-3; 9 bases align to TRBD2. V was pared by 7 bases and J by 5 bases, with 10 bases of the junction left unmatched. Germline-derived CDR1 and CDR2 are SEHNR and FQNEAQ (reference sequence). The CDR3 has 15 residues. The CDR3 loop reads CASTEGLAGRDTQYF. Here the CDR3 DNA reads TGTGCCAGCACCGAGGGCCTAGCGGGAAGAGATACGCAGTATTTT.